The 18 T cell receptor beta chains listed next were all sequenced from one sample in a study of blood T cell repertoires in COVID-19. The repertoire was sequenced with immunoSEQ multiplex PCR; TCRdb's copy has only in-frame clones and lacks some. The table has roughly 250,000 clones, about 87% seen once. The sequenced material came from peripheral blood. All receptors come from a human donor in a cohort sampled during active COVID-19.

The chain recombines TRBV6-1 with TRBJ2-7; TRBD2 agrees at 7 bases. Unmatched junction bases numbered 9, after V lost 3 bases and J lost 4 bases. CDR1 is MNHNS, CDR2 SASEGT, per germline. The CDR3 has 15 residues. The DNA for the CDR3 is TGTGCCAGCAGTGACCTACCGGGACTAAGATACGAGCAGTACTTC. This translates into CASSDLPGLRYEQYF.

This clone came up once. V usage is TRBV7-6 and J usage is TRBJ1-5, with TRBD1 matching 10 bases. This CDR3 contains 15 residues. Germline-derived CDR1 and CDR2 are SGHVS and FNYEAQ. J lost 4 bases, V lost 1 base, and 1 base had no gene match. The CDR3 nucleotides read TGTGCCAGCAGCTTAGGGACAGGGGGGAATCAGCCCCAGCATTTT. Protein sequence: CASSLGTGGNQPQHF.

The V and J genes are TRBV19 and TRBJ1-3, with TRBD1 matching over 9 bases. The V gene end was trimmed by 8 bases and the J gene end by 0 bases; junction bases not matched to a gene: 2. The CDR3 loop spans 14 amino acids. Germline-derived CDR1 and CDR2 are LNHDA and SQIVND (reference sequence). The CDR3 protein is CASWDRVSGNTIYF. The CDR3 nucleotides are TGTGCCAGTTGGGACAGGGTCTCTGGAAACACCATATATTTT.

The V call is TRBV28, the J call TRBJ1-2; TRBD1 aligns across 7 bases. CDR1 is MDHEN and CDR2 is SYDVKM in the germline V gene. The CDR3 loop spans 14 amino acids. V gave up 10 bases and J gave up 2 bases; unmatched junction bases: 10. Here the CDR3 reads CATITWDRNYGYTF. The CDR3, as DNA: TGTGCCACCATCACCTGGGACAGAAACTATGGCTACACCTTC.

The chain links TRBV7-9 to TRBJ2-1; a possible D gene is TRBD2 (7 bases). With 3 bases removed from V and 6 bases from J, the gap between germline ends came to 15 bases. The germline V gene has CDR1 SEHNR and CDR2 FQNEAQ (reference sequence). The CDR3 length is 15 residues. The CDR3 is CASSLKGGQSNEQFF. The CDR3 DNA reads as TGTGCCAGCAGCTTGAAGGGGGGGCAGTCCAATGAGCAGTTCTTC.

J is TRBJ1-1 and V is TRBV29-1, with no clear D. Germline V gene sequence: CDR1 SQVTM, CDR2 ANQGSEA. This CDR3 is 15 amino acids long. V gave up 1 base and J gave up 2 bases, with 14 bases separating them. In DNA form, the CDR3 reads TGCAGCGTTGAAGTAGGAGGTTGGCGAAACACTGAAGCTTTCTTT. Its translation is CSVEVGGWRNTEAFF. The variable domain in full, completed from reference TRBV29-1 and TRBJ1-1, reads SAVISQKPSRDICQRGTSLTIQCQVDSQVTMMFWYRQQPGQSLTLIATANQGSEATYESGFVIDKFPISRPNLTFSTLTVSNMSPEDSSIYLCSVEVGGWRNTEAFFGQGTRLTVV.

The genes are TRBV5-1 and TRBJ2-3; TRBD1 agrees at 11 bases. Trimming cost V 4 bases and J 1 base; bases outside gene matches: 5. CDR1 is SGHRS and CDR2 is YFSETQ in the germline V gene. The CDR3 runs 16 residues. CDR3 loop: CASSLDRGLGTDTQYF. The CDR3 DNA sequence: TGCGCCAGCAGCCTGGACAGGGGGCTCGGCACAGATACGCAGTATTTT.

This clone has a single count. This chain connects TRBV6-5 to TRBJ1-2; a possible D gene is TRBD1 (5 bases). CDR3 length: 13 residues. Trimming removed 7 bases from V and 6 bases from J, with 15 bases in between. Germline V CDR1 and CDR2: MNHEY, SVGAGI. CDR3 nucleotides: TGTGCCAGCACGGCCGGGGGAGGGCATGGCTACACCTTC. Residues: CASTAGGGHGYTF.

This clone was observed a single time. The CDR3 nucleotides are TGTGCCAGCAGCCGCGGACAGGGGGCCTCAGATACGCAGTATTTT. The encoded protein is CASSRGQGASDTQYF. The chain employs TRBV3-1 (or the pseudogene TRBV3-2) and TRBJ2-3; TRBD1 aligns across 11 bases. Trimming cost V 4 bases and J 4 bases; bases outside gene matches: 4. Germline CDR1 and CDR2: LGHDT and YNNKEL (reference sequence). The CDR3 covers 15 residues.

The rearrangement links TRBV27 to TRBJ2-3; tentative D call: TRBD2 (6 bases). The CDR3 is 14 residues long. Germline V gene data show CDR1 as MNHEY and CDR2 as SMNVEV (reference sequence). With 10 bases removed from V and 4 bases from J, the gap between germline ends came to 18 bases. The DNA for the CDR3 is TGTGCCACCGCGACTAGGGGACGCCCAGATACGCAGTATTTT. Translated, it gives CATATRGRPDTQYF.

The rearrangement links TRBV12-5 to TRBJ2-5; D is perhaps TRBD2 (6 bases). This CDR3 has 13 amino acids. Germline CDR1 reads LGHNT; CDR2 reads FRNRAP. The V end was cut by 9 bases, the J end by 7 bases, with 18 bases between. Written as DNA, the CDR3 is TGTGCTAGCGAAGGTGAAGGGACTGCGACCCAGTACTTC. The encoded protein is CASEGEGTATQYF.

The rearrangement joins TRBV15 to TRBJ2-3; D is perhaps TRBD1 (6 bases). Germline V lookup: CDR1 LNHNV, CDR2 YYDKDF (reference sequence). V lost 0 bases and J 0 bases, leaving 13 bases between the germline ends. This CDR3 spans 17 amino acids. CDR3 loop: CATSRDLGASSTDTQYF. As DNA, the CDR3 is TGTGCCACCAGCAGAGATTTGGGGGCTTCTAGCACAGATACGCAGTATTTT.

This clone was counted only a few times. This chain joins TRBV28 and TRBJ1-6, with D possibly being TRBD1 (6 bases). Trimming left V 7 bases short and J 7 bases short, with 17 bases between. The CDR3 is 15 residues long. The germline CDR1 and CDR2 sequences are MDHEN and SYDVKM. The DNA of the CDR3 is TGTGCCAGCACCGGGAGGGGGGGGAACAATTCACCCCTCCACTTT. Translating gives CASTGRGGNNSPLHF.

This chain connects TRBV5-1 to TRBJ1-1; D is unclear. CDR1 SGHRS and CDR2 YFSETQ come from the germline V gene. Trimming cost V 1 base and J 0 bases, with 7 bases left between them. The CDR3 spans 14 residues. The CDR3 spells CASSLLSLNTEAFF. CDR3 DNA: TGCGCCAGCAGCTTGTTGTCCTTGAACACTGAAGCTTTCTTT.

The chain employs TRBV10-2 and TRBJ2-7, with a tentative D call TRBD2 (5 bases). Germline V CDR1 and CDR2: WSHSY, SAAADI. V dropped 7 bases and J dropped 0 bases, with 10 bases sitting between them. This CDR3 is 13 amino acids long. CDR3 sequence: CASNPLASYEQYF. The DNA for the CDR3 is TGCGCCAGCAATCCCCTAGCCTCCTACGAGCAGTACTTC.

In this sample, this clone turned up a few times. The J gene is TRBJ1-2, the V gene TRBV5-1, with 8 bases matching TRBD1. The V segment lost 4 bases and the J segment 7 bases; nucleotides outside the gene matches: 15. CDR3 size: 16 residues. Germline lookup yields CDR1 SGHRS and CDR2 YFSETQ. The CDR3 region has the DNA TGCGCCAGCAGCCCGGGGCAGGGGGCCCCATCGAGTGGCTACACCTTC. As protein: CASSPGQGAPSSGYTF.

This clone was picked up a small number of times. In DNA, the CDR3 is TGTGCCAGCAGCTCGTCTTTACAGTCGGAAATCTACGAGCAGTACTTC. This sequence encodes CASSSSLQSEIYEQYF. The rearrangement uses TRBV5-5 and TRBJ2-7; D not resolved. The length of the CDR3 is 16 residues. From germline, CDR1 is SGHKS and CDR2 YYEKEE (reference sequence). V dropped 3 bases and J dropped 3 bases, with 19 bases sitting between them.

This clone was counted a few times. The rearrangement uses TRBV9 and TRBJ2-3; 9 bases map to TRBD2. CDR3 length: 14 amino acids. J was trimmed by 8 bases and V by 2 bases; bases with no gene match: 6. Germline V gene data show CDR1 as SGDLS and CDR2 as YYNGEE. CDR3 residues: CASSVSGSTFTQYF. The CDR3 coding sequence is TGTGCCAGCAGCGTTAGCGGGAGCACCTTTACGCAGTATTTT.